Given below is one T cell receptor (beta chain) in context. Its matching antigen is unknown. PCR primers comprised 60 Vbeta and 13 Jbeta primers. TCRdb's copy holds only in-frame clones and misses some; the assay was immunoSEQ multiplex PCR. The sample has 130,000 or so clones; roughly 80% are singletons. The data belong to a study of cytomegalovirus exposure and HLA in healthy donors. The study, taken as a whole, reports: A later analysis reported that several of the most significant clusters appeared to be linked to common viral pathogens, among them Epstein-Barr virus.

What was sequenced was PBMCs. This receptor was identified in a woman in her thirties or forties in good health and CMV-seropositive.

The CDR3 loop reads CASSSTGTSGPKRRHEQYF. CDR3 nucleotides: TGTGCCAGCAGCTCCACGGGGACTAGCGGTCCAAAGAGGCGGCACGAGCAGTACTTC. The rearrangement joins TRBV7-9 to TRBJ2-5; 11 bases are a match to TRBD2. The closer fit of TRBJ2-7 to the DNA end suggests the J call may be wrong. Per germline, CDR1 SEHNR and CDR2 FQNEAQ (reference sequence). The CDR3 is 19 amino acids.